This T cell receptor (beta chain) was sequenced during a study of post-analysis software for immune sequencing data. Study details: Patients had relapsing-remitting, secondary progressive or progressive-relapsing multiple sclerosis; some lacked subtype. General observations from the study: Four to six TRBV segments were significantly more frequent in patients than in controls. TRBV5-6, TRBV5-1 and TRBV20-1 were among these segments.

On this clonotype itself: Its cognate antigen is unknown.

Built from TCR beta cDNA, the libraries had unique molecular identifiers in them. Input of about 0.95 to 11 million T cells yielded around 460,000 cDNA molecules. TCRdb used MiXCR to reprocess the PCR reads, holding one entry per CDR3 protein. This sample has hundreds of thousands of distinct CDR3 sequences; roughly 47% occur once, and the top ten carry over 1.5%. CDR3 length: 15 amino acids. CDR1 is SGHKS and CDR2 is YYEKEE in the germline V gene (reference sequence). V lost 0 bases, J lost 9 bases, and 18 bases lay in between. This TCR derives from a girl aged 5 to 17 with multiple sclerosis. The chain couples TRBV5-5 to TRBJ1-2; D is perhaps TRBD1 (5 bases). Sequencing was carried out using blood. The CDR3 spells CASSLATGLDWSYTF. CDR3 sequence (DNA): TGTGCCAGCAGCTTGGCTACAGGCTTAGACTGGAGCTACACCTTC.